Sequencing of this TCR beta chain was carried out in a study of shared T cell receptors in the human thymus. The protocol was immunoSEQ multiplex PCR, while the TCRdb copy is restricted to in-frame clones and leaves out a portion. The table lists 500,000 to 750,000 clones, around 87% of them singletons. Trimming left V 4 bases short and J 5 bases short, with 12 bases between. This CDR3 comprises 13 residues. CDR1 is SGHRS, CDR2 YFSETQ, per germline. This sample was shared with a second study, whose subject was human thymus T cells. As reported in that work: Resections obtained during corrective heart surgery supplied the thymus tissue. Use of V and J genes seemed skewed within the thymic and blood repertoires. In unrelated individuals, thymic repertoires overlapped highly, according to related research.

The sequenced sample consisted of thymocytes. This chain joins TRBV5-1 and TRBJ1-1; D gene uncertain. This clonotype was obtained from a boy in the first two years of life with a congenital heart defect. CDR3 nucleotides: TGCGCCAGCAGCGCCCCGAGGGAGACTGAAGCTTTCTTT. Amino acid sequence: CASSAPRETEAFF.